Listed below are T cell receptor beta chains from one sample, sequenced in a study of CD8+CD57+ T cells in acquired aplastic anemia. In TCRdb, the reads were re-called with MiXCR into one record per CDR3 protein. The sample has over 150,000 distinct CDR3 sequences, 65% to 75% seen once. The material sequenced was sorted CD4+, CD8+, or CD8+CD57+ T cells (not recorded which) from PBMCs. These receptors were taken from a human donor with aplastic anemia. CDR3s include the opening cysteine and the closing phenylalanine or tryptophan. Each record gives: V gene, J gene, CDR3 protein.

v_gene: TRBV2
j_gene: TRBJ1-6
CDR3aa: CASSRFRGDYNSPLHF

v_gene: TRBV9
j_gene: -
CDR3aa: CASSVEKGGYEQYF

v_gene: TRBV12-3/TRBV12-4
j_gene: TRBJ2-3
CDR3aa: CASSSVWAPDTQYF

v_gene: TRBV19
j_gene: TRBJ1-1
CDR3aa: CASSIGRGVTEAFF

v_gene: TRBV10-2
j_gene: TRBJ1-2
CDR3aa: CASSVTGNYGYTF

v_gene: TRBV7-3
j_gene: TRBJ1-2
CDR3aa: CASSQQGATNYGYTF

v_gene: TRBV24-1
j_gene: TRBJ2-3
CDR3aa: CATGTSGSTDTQYF

v_gene: TRBV2
j_gene: TRBJ1-4
CDR3aa: CASSEGTGGFSANEKLFF

v_gene: TRBV5-6
j_gene: TRBJ1-2
CDR3aa: CASRPDRVGYGYTF

v_gene: TRBV11-2
j_gene: TRBJ1-5
CDR3aa: CASSPGGGGNSNQPQHF

v_gene: TRBV15
j_gene: TRBJ1-6
CDR3aa: CATSSQTGVAPLHF

v_gene: TRBV6-4
j_gene: TRBJ2-7
CDR3aa: CASRPRSQTKSWDYEQYF

v_gene: TRBV10-3
j_gene: TRBJ2-3
CDR3aa: CAISGYSRGGGADTQYF

v_gene: TRBV20-1
j_gene: TRBJ1-1
CDR3aa: CSAGHDRGRDAFF

v_gene: TRBV4-3
j_gene: TRBJ1-1
CDR3aa: CASSQDLTGRNTEAFF

v_gene: TRBV7-3
j_gene: TRBJ2-1
CDR3aa: CASSWGTRPSISVPAAWTSNEQFF

v_gene: TRBV7-8
j_gene: TRBJ1-2
CDR3aa: CASSSWGAGGNGYTF

v_gene: TRBV7-2
j_gene: TRBJ1-2
CDR3aa: CASSLETGDYGYTF

v_gene: TRBV7-3
j_gene: TRBJ2-6
CDR3aa: CASRLGGANVLTF

v_gene: TRBV6-2/TRBV6-3
j_gene: TRBJ2-7
CDR3aa: CASSYRAESSYEQYF

v_gene: TRBV19
j_gene: TRBJ1-6
CDR3aa: CASSIGGLGPLHF

v_gene: TRBV12-3/TRBV12-4
j_gene: TRBJ2-1
CDR3aa: CASSEAGPAYNEQFF

v_gene: TRBV2
j_gene: TRBJ1-6
CDR3aa: CASSEVGTSGGIAFYNSPLHF

v_gene: TRBV5-6
j_gene: TRBJ1-6
CDR3aa: CASSLEAAVYNSPLHF

v_gene: TRBV7-8
j_gene: TRBJ2-1
CDR3aa: CASTMTSGGWNEQFF

v_gene: TRBV28
j_gene: TRBJ2-2
CDR3aa: CASSPGQLNTGELFF

v_gene: TRBV29-1
j_gene: TRBJ1-1
CDR3aa: CSYTQEGPGTEAFF

v_gene: TRBV10-3
j_gene: TRBJ2-2
CDR3aa: CAIDGGNTGELFF

v_gene: TRBV2
j_gene: TRBJ2-5
CDR3aa: CASRDLAGGQETQYF

v_gene: TRBV12-3/TRBV12-4
j_gene: TRBJ2-7
CDR3aa: CASSLRDPLMGTSGDWEQYF

v_gene: TRBV11-1
j_gene: TRBJ2-3
CDR3aa: CASSLYVLESGTDTQYF

v_gene: TRBV9
j_gene: TRBJ1-2
CDR3aa: CASSPRDIAAGYTF

v_gene: TRBV4-3
j_gene: TRBJ2-5
CDR3aa: CASSQTGTIETQYF

v_gene: TRBV9
j_gene: TRBJ2-5
CDR3aa: CASSAGLAEETQYF

v_gene: TRBV11-1
j_gene: TRBJ2-1
CDR3aa: CASSMLAVSYNEQFF

v_gene: TRBV2
j_gene: TRBJ2-7
CDR3aa: CASTRSNYEQYF

v_gene: TRBV2
j_gene: TRBJ1-2
CDR3aa: CASSEEAGVYGYTF

v_gene: TRBV20-1
j_gene: TRBJ2-1
CDR3aa: CSARRRDNEQFF

v_gene: TRBV7-8
j_gene: TRBJ1-6
CDR3aa: CASSLVGTGTSPLHF

v_gene: TRBV6-4
j_gene: TRBJ2-2
CDR3aa: CASSTGTGGAGELFF

v_gene: TRBV29-1
j_gene: TRBJ2-5
CDR3aa: CSAVSPGGWETQYF

v_gene: TRBV20-1
j_gene: TRBJ2-1
CDR3aa: CSARDPGSSYNEQFF

v_gene: TRBV9
j_gene: TRBJ1-6
CDR3aa: CASSVAPDRGSPLHF

v_gene: TRBV12-3/TRBV12-4
j_gene: TRBJ1-1
CDR3aa: CASSDRGVANTEAFF

v_gene: TRBV20-1
j_gene: TRBJ2-1
CDR3aa: CSARESGGFYNEQFF

v_gene: TRBV7-9
j_gene: TRBJ2-7
CDR3aa: CASSSESAYEQYF

v_gene: TRBV19
j_gene: TRBJ1-5
CDR3aa: CASSIGYSNQPQHF

v_gene: TRBV24-1
j_gene: TRBJ1-5
CDR3aa: CATSDVGGGDQPQHF

v_gene: TRBV20-1
j_gene: TRBJ1-5
CDR3aa: CSARPTRGYSNQPQHF

v_gene: TRBV3-1
j_gene: TRBJ1-2
CDR3aa: CASGQATNGYTF

v_gene: TRBV12-3/TRBV12-4
j_gene: TRBJ2-5
CDR3aa: CASSETGQQETQYF

v_gene: TRBV25-1
j_gene: TRBJ2-7
CDR3aa: CASSESIPGQGAGEQYF

v_gene: TRBV20-1
j_gene: TRBJ2-7
CDR3aa: CSAPRSREQYF

v_gene: TRBV7-9
j_gene: TRBJ2-1
CDR3aa: CASSLASGGFSYNEQFF

v_gene: TRBV2
j_gene: TRBJ2-3
CDR3aa: CASRPGLAVTDTQYF

v_gene: TRBV10-3
j_gene: TRBJ1-1
CDR3aa: CAISVGPTNTEAFF

v_gene: TRBV7-9
j_gene: TRBJ1-2
CDR3aa: CASSLEGGAFPHRDGYTF

v_gene: TRBV7-3
j_gene: TRBJ2-7
CDR3aa: CASSVAGDTSYEQYF

v_gene: TRBV5-1
j_gene: TRBJ1-2
CDR3aa: CASSFYYGTGYGYTF

v_gene: TRBV9
j_gene: TRBJ2-3
CDR3aa: CASSVAPGPANTDTQYF